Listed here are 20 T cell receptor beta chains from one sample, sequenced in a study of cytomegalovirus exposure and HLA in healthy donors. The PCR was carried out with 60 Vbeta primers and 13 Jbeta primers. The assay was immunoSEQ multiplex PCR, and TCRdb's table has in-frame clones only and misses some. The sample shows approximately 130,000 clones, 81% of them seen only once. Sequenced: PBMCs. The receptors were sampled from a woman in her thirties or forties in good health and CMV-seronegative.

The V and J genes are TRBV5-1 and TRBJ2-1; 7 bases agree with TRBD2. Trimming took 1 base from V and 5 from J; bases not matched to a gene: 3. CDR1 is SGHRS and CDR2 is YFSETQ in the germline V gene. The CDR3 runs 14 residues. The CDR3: CASSLLAGNNEQFF. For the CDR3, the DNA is TGCGCCAGCAGCTTGTTAGCGGGTAACAATGAGCAGTTCTTC. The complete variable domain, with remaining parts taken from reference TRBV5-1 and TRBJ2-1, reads KAGVTQTPRYLIKTRGQQVTLSCSPISGHRSVSWYQQTPGQGLQFLFEYFSETQRNKGNFPGRFSGRQFSNSRSEMNVSTLELGDSALYLCASSLLAGNNEQFFGPGTRLTVL.

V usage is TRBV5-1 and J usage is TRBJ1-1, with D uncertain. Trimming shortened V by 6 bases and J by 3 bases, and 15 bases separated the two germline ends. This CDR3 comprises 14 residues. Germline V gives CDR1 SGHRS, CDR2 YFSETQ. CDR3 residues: CASKSQVLDTEAFF. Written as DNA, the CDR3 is TGCGCCAGCAAGTCTCAGGTGCTCGACACTGAAGCTTTCTTT.

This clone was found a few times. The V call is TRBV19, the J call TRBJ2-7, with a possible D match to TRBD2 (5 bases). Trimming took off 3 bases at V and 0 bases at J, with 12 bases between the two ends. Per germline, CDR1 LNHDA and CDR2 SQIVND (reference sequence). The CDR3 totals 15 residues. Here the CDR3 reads CASSMVWENSYEQYF. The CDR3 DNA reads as TGTGCCAGTAGTATGGTGTGGGAGAACTCCTACGAGCAGTACTTC.

This chain's CDR3 is CASSGAPSDIFLIRAYNSPLHF. CDR3 in DNA: TGTGCCAGCAGTGGAGCCCCCTCGGACATTTTCCTTATAAGAGCCTATAATTCACCCCTCCACTTT. The chain carries TRBV6-1 and TRBJ1-6; maybe TRBD1 (5 bases). Trimming shortened V by 4 bases and J by 2 bases, and 30 bases separated the two germline ends. Per the germline V gene, CDR1 is MNHNS and CDR2 is SASEGT. The CDR3 is 22 residues long.

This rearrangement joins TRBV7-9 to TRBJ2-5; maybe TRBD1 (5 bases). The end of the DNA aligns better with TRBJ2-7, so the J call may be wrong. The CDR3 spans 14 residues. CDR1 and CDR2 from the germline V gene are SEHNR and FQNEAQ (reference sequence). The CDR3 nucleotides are TGTGCCAGCAGCTTGGATGACAGAACCTACGAGCAGTACTTC. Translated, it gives CASSLDDRTYEQYF.

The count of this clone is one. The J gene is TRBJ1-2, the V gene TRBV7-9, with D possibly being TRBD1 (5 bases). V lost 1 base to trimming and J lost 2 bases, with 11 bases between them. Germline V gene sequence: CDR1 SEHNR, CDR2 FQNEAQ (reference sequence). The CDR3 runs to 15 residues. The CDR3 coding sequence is TGTGCCAGCAGCTTAGGGGGAGGGGCCAACTATGGCTACACCTTC. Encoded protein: CASSLGGGANYGYTF.

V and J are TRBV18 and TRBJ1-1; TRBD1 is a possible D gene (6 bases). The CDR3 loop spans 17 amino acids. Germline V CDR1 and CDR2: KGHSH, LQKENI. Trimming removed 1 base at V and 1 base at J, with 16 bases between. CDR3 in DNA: TGTGCCAGCTCACCACAACAATTGGGACACCAGAACACTGAAGCTTTCTTT. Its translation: CASSPQQLGHQNTEAFF. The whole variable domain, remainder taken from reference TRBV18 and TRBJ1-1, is NAGVMQNPRHLVRRRGQEARLRCSPMKGHSHVYWYRQLPEEGLKFMVYLQKENIIDESGMPKERFSAEFPKEGPSILRIQQVVRGDSAAYFCASSPQQLGHQNTEAFFGQGTRLTVV.

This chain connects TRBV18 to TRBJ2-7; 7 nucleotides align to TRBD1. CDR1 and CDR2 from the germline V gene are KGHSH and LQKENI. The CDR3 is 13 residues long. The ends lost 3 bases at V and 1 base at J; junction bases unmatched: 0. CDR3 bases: TGTGCCAGCTCACCGGGACAGTCCTACGAGCAGTACTTC. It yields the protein CASSPGQSYEQYF. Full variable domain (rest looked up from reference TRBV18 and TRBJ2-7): NAGVMQNPRHLVRRRGQEARLRCSPMKGHSHVYWYRQLPEEGLKFMVYLQKENIIDESGMPKERFSAEFPKEGPSILRIQQVVRGDSAAYFCASSPGQSYEQYFGPGTRLTVT.

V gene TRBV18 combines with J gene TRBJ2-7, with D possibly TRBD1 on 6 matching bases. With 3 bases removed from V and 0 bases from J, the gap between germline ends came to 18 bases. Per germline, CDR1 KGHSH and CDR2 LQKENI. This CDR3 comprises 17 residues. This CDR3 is CASSPRIPGESSYEQYF. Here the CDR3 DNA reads TGTGCCAGCTCACCCCGAATTCCAGGGGAGAGCTCCTACGAGCAGTACTTC.

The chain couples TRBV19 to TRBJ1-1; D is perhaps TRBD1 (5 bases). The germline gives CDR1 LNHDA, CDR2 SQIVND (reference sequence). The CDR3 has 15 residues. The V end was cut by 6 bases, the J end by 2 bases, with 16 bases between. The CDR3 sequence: CASSTPGTTNTEAFF. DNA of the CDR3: TGTGCCAGTAGCACTCCCGGGACTACAAACACTGAAGCTTTCTTT.

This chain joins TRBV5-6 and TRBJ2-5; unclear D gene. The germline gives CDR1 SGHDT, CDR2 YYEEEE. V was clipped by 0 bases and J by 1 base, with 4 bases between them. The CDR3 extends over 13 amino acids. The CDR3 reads CASSLGAQETQYF. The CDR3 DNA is TGTGCCAGCAGCTTGGGGGCCCAAGAGACCCAGTACTTC. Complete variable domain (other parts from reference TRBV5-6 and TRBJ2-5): DAGVTQSPTHLIKTRGQQVTLRCSPKSGHDTVSWYQQALGQGPQFIFQYYEEEERQRGNFPDRFSGHQFPNYSSELNVNALLLGDSALYLCASSLGAQETQYFGPGTRLLVL.

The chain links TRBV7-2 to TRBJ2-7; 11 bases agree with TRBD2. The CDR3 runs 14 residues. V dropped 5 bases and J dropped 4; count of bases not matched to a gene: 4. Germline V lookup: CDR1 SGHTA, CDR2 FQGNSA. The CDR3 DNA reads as TGTGCCAGCAGCATCGGGACTAGCGGTTACGAGCAGTACTTC. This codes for CASSIGTSGYEQYF.

CDR3 sequence: CASSFQEALVGREQYF. In DNA, the CDR3 is TGTGCCAGCAGCTTCCAGGAAGCCCTAGTGGGGCGCGAGCAGTACTTC. The J gene is TRBJ2-7, the V gene TRBV5-8; a weak D match, TRBD1 (5 bases). The CDR3 runs to 16 residues. The germline V gene encodes CDR1 SGHTS and CDR2 YDEGEE. V shed 2 bases and J shed 6 bases, with 21 bases lying between them.

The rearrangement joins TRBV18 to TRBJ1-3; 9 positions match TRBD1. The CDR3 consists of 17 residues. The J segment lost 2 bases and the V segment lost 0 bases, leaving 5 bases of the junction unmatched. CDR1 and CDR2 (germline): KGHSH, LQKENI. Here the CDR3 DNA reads TGTGCCAGCTCACCACCGGGACAGGGAGTAGCTGGAAACACCATATATTTT. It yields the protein CASSPPGQGVAGNTIYF.

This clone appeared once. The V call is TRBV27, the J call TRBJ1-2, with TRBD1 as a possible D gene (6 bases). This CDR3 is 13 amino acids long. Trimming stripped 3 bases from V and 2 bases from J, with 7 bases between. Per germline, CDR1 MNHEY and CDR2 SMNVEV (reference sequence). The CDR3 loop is CASSFRGNYGYTF. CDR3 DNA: TGTGCCAGCAGTTTCAGGGGAAACTATGGCTACACCTTC.

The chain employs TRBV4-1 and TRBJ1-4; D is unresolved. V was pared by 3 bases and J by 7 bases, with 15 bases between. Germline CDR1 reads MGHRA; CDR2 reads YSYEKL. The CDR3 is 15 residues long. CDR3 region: CASSQSSRRGEKLFF. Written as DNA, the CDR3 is TGCGCCAGCAGCCAGTCCAGTCGACGGGGTGAAAAACTGTTTTTT.

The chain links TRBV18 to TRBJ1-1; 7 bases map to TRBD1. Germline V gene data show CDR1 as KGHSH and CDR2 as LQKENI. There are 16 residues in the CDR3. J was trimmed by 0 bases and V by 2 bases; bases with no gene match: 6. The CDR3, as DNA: TGTGCCAGCTCACCAAGGGGGCAGGGGCTGAACACTGAAGCTTTCTTT. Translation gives CASSPRGQGLNTEAFF.

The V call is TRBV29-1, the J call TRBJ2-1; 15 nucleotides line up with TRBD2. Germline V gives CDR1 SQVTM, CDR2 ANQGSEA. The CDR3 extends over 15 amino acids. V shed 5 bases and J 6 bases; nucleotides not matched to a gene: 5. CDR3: CSVWTSGRVSNEQFF. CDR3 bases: TGCAGCGTTTGGACTAGCGGGAGGGTCTCCAATGAGCAGTTCTTC.

This CDR3 reads CASSYIVPGYGYGYTF. The DNA of the CDR3 is TGTGCCAGCAGCTACATAGTCCCAGGGTACGGCTATGGCTACACCTTC. This rearrangement joins TRBV5-8 to TRBJ1-2; D may be TRBD1 (5 bases). Germline lookup yields CDR1 SGHTS and CDR2 YDEGEE. CDR3 size: 16 residues. V gave up 3 bases and J gave up 4 bases, with 19 bases separating them.

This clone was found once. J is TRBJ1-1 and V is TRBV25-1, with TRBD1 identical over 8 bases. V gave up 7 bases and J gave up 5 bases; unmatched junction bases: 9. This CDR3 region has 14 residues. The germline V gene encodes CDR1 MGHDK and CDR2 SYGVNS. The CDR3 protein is CASTHAGGWTEAFF. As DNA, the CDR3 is TGTGCCAGCACACACGCAGGGGGCTGGACTGAAGCTTTCTTT. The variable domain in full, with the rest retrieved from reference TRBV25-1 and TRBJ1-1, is EADIYQTPRYLVIGTGKKITLECSQTMGHDKMYWYQQDPGMELHLIHYSYGVNSTEKGDLSSESTVSRIRTEHFPLTLESARPSHTSQYLCASTHAGGWTEAFFGQGTRLTVV.